This TCR beta chain was documented in a study of STAT5B mutations in CD4+ large granular lymphocyte leukemia. Some clones are missing from TCRdb's copy, which holds only in-frame ones; the method was immunoSEQ multiplex PCR. The sample has roughly 40,000 clones; approximately 84% are singletons. Germline-derived CDR1 and CDR2 are GTSNPN and SVGIG (reference sequence). Trimming at V came to 6 bases and at J to 7 bases, leaving 9 bases not matched to a gene. This CDR3 comprises 13 residues. Details on this clone: Its antigen is unknown.

General study results and limits: Compared with healthy controls (2/35), patient top clones favored TRBV06 (8/27). The CD4+ versus CD8+ T-LGLL clonality difference may reflect limited sample size. Main leukemic clonotypes were patient-specific, but more than 20% appeared at low frequency elsewhere.

The chain has TRBV30 and TRBJ1-2, with TRBD1 identical over 9 bases. The clonotype originates from a human donor in good health. The source material was CD4+ T cells from blood buffy coats. CDR3 in DNA: TGTGCCTGTCGCGACAGGGGGAAGTTTGGCTACACCTTC. Its translation: CACRDRGKFGYTF.